This T cell receptor (beta chain) stems from a study of siplizumab effects on memory and regulatory T cells. The CDR3 is made up of 15 amino acids. Per germline, CDR1 SGHRS and CDR2 YFSETQ. The ends were cut back, 4 bases at V and 0 bases at J, with 13 bases in the middle. TCRdb's table, derived via immunoSEQ multiplex PCR, lists solely in-frame clones and lacks some. Found here are 57,000 or so clones, 93% of them singletons; the top ten hold roughly two fifths. The receptor was derived from a human donor in good health. Sequenced: CD8+ T cells sorted from blood. The chain combines TRBV5-1 with TRBJ1-2, with D possibly being TRBD1 (6 bases). DNA of the CDR3: TGCGCCAGCAGCGCCGGGACATACACTAACTATGGCTACACCTTC. Protein: CASSAGTYTNYGYTF.